Below, 14 T cell receptor beta chains from the same sample are listed, as sequenced in a study of shared clonotypes between healthy human individuals. TCRdb keeps only in-frame clones here, not all; method: immunoSEQ multiplex PCR. The sample records over 150,000 clones, 66% being singletons. Sequencing was done on a sample of memory CD4+ T cells sorted from blood. Subset denoted: CD45RA-negative fraction. The receptors were sampled from a man aged 25 to 40 in good health.

DNA of the CDR3: TGTGCCAGCAGCCCGGGGCGAGGCCCAGGAATGGGCCAGTACTTC. As protein: CASSPGRGPGMGQYF. V gene TRBV7-9 combines with J gene TRBJ2-5; either TRBD1 or TRBD2 may supply D (5 bases each). The CDR3 length is 15 residues. Germline-derived CDR1 and CDR2 are SEHNR and FQNEAQ (reference sequence). V lost 5 bases, J lost 10 bases, and 23 bases lay in between.

This clone was detected only a few times. The rearrangement joins TRBV5-1 to TRBJ1-1; possible D gene TRBD1, 6 bases. The CDR3 totals 13 residues. V was cut by 4 bases and J by 8 bases, with 15 bases left in between. CDR1 is SGHRS, CDR2 YFSETQ, per germline. Written as DNA, the CDR3 is TGCGCCAGCAGCAAGGACGCGACAGGCGAAGCTTTCTTT. Protein sequence: CASSKDATGEAFF.

V gene TRBV11-2 combines with J gene TRBJ1-3; D unclear. Trimming stripped 2 bases from V and 0 bases from J, with 14 bases between. Germline CDR1 and CDR2: SGHAT and FQNNGV. CDR3 length: 17 residues. The CDR3 coding sequence is TGTGCCAGCAGCTTATATATAACGGGCGTCTCTGGAAACACCATATATTTT. Its translation: CASSLYITGVSGNTIYF. Together with reference TRBV11-2 and TRBJ1-3, the CDR3 gives the full variable domain: EAGVAQSPRYKIIEKRQSVAFWCNPISGHATLYWYQQILGQGPKLLIQFQNNGVVDDSQLPKDRFSAERLKGVDSTLKIQPAKLEDSAVYLCASSLYITGVSGNTIYFGEGSWLTVV.

The chain has TRBV5-1 and TRBJ2-7, with 8 bases aligning to TRBD1. The J segment lost 6 bases and the V segment lost 4 bases, leaving 9 bases of the junction unmatched. Germline assignment: CDR1 SGHRS and CDR2 YFSETQ. The CDR3 has 14 residues. The CDR3 loop is CASSMDRVLGEQYF. CDR3 sequence (DNA): TGCGCCAGCAGCATGGACAGGGTACTTGGCGAGCAGTACTTC.

The rearrangement joins TRBV5-1 to TRBJ2-7; D tentatively reads TRBD1 or TRBD2 (5 bases each). CDR3 length equals 14 residues. Trimming shortened V by 4 bases and J by 7 bases, and 18 bases separated the two germline ends. Germline values: CDR1 SGHRS, CDR2 YFSETQ. In DNA form, the CDR3 reads TGCGCCAGCAGCCCAACCTCAGGGCCGGGGGAGCAGTACTTC. It codes for CASSPTSGPGEQYF. The variable domain in full, completed from reference TRBV5-1 and TRBJ2-7, reads KAGVTQTPRYLIKTRGQQVTLSCSPISGHRSVSWYQQTPGQGLQFLFEYFSETQRNKGNFPGRFSGRQFSNSRSEMNVSTLELGDSALYLCASSPTSGPGEQYFGPGTRLTVT.

The chain joins TRBV5-4 to TRBJ2-1; 7 bases map to TRBD1. Trimming took 4 bases from V and 7 from J; bases not matched to a gene: 11. CDR1 SGHNT and CDR2 YYREEE come from the germline V gene (reference sequence). The CDR3 consists of 15 residues. The CDR3 spells CASSPQTGKENEQFF. The CDR3 coding sequence is TGTGCCAGCAGCCCCCAGACAGGGAAGGAAAATGAGCAGTTCTTC. Full variable domain (remainder filled in from reference TRBV5-4 and TRBJ2-1): ETGVTQSPTHLIKTRGQQVTLRCSSQSGHNTVSWYQQALGQGPQFIFQYYREEENGRGNFPPRFSGLQFPNYSSELNVNALELDDSALYLCASSPQTGKENEQFFGPGTRLTVL.

This clone was seen a single time. The chain uses TRBV11-2 and TRBJ2-1, with TRBD2 as a possible D gene (5 bases). Germline V lookup: CDR1 SGHAT, CDR2 FQNNGV. V was pared by 2 bases and J by 4 bases, with 12 bases between. There are 15 residues in the CDR3. The CDR3 protein is CASSLRPGGYNEQFF. CDR3 DNA: TGTGCCAGCAGCTTACGGCCAGGAGGATACAATGAGCAGTTCTTC.

This clone was found a few times. This chain links TRBV30 with TRBJ1-4; possible D gene TRBD1, 6 bases. V gave up 3 bases and J gave up 5 bases, with 13 bases separating them. In germline, CDR1 is GTSNPN, CDR2 SVGIG (reference sequence). The CDR3 is 14 amino acids. The CDR3 loop reads CAWREGGGNEKLFF. The CDR3 DNA sequence: TGTGCCTGGAGAGAGGGGGGCGGAAATGAAAAACTGTTTTTT.

This chain joins TRBV9 and TRBJ2-1; perhaps TRBD2 as D (5 bases). Germline CDR1 reads SGDLS; CDR2 reads YYNGEE. The CDR3 covers 15 residues. The ends were cut back, 1 base at V and 8 bases at J, with 16 bases in the middle. CDR3 sequence (DNA): TGTGCCAGCAGCGTACAAGCGGTCCGGAGAGATGAGCAGTTCTTC. The encoded protein is CASSVQAVRRDEQFF.

This clone was detected only a few times. V and J are TRBV11-3 and TRBJ1-1; TRBD1 agrees at 8 bases. From germline, CDR1 is SGHNT and CDR2 YENEEA. V trimming: 5 bases; J trimming: 2 bases; junction bases outside the gene matches: 7. This CDR3 has 15 amino acids. The CDR3 sequence: CASSLGQGLNTEAFF. CDR3 DNA sequence: TGTGCCAGCAGCCTAGGACAGGGTCTTAACACTGAAGCTTTCTTT.

The chain uses TRBV2 and TRBJ1-5; D not resolved. The ends were cut back, 0 bases at V and 4 bases at J, with 10 bases in the middle. This CDR3 spans 15 amino acids. Germline V gene lookup returns CDR1 SNHLY and CDR2 FYNNEI. For the CDR3, the DNA is TGTGCCAGCAGTGAAGCCCTGGGCCCTAATCAGCCCCAGCATTTT. Amino acid sequence: CASSEALGPNQPQHF. Full variable domain (remainder filled in from reference TRBV2 and TRBJ1-5): EPEVTQTPSHQVTQMGQEVILRCVPISNHLYFYWYRQILGQKVEFLVSFYNNEISEKSEIFDDQFSVERPDGSNFTLKIRSTKLEDSAMYFCASSEALGPNQPQHFGDGTRLSIL.

The chain couples TRBV5-1 to TRBJ2-7; TRBD1 matches 11 bases. The trim removed 8 bases at V and 4 bases at J, leaving 11 bases unmatched. In germline, CDR1 is SGHRS, CDR2 YFSETQ. The CDR3 consists of 15 residues. CDR3 region: CASRLAGTGGYEQYF. For the CDR3, the DNA is TGCGCCAGTAGACTAGCCGGGACAGGGGGATACGAGCAGTACTTC.

This chain joins TRBV14 and TRBJ2-7, with D possibly being TRBD1 (6 bases). V lost 0 bases and J 1 base, leaving 13 bases between the germline ends. In germline, CDR1 is SGHDN, CDR2 FVKESK. The CDR3 totals 16 residues. For the CDR3, the DNA is TGTGCCAGCAGCCAAGACAGGGGATCCCGTTCCTACGAGCAGTACTTC. This translates into CASSQDRGSRSYEQYF.

In this sample, this clone turned up once. The chain couples TRBV6-1 to TRBJ2-5; a weak D match, TRBD1 (6 bases). Trimming stripped 6 bases from V and 4 bases from J, with 15 bases between. This CDR3 comprises 14 residues. CDR1 and CDR2 (germline): MNHNS, SASEGT. As DNA, the CDR3 is TGTGCCAGCAGCCACAGGGATCGGAGAGAGACCCAGTACTTC. This translates into CASSHRDRRETQYF.